What follows are 20 T cell receptor beta chains derived from one specimen sequenced in a study of cytomegalovirus exposure and HLA in healthy donors. Profiling relied on immunoSEQ multiplex PCR, and the TCRdb table lists in-frame clones only, not all of them. Of over 120,000 clones listed, 75% to 90% are singletons. Sequenced material: PBMCs. The receptor set was obtained from a woman aged 18-29 years in good health and CMV-seropositive.

This chain connects TRBV13 to TRBJ1-1; D perhaps matches TRBD1 (6 bases). CDR3 size: 15 residues. Trimming took off 6 bases at V and 10 bases at J, with 24 bases between the two ends. Germline lookup yields CDR1 PRHDT and CDR2 FYEKMQ (reference sequence). CDR3 in amino acids: CASSRLGDRTLRAFF. The CDR3 DNA reads as TGTGCCAGCAGTAGGCTGGGAGACAGGACACTGAGAGCTTTCTTT. The full variable domain, rest sourced from reference TRBV13 and TRBJ1-1, is AAGVIQSPRHLIKEKRETATLKCYPIPRHDTVYWYQQGPGQDPQFLISFYEKMQSDKGSIPDRFSAQQFSDYHSELNMSSLELGDSALYFCASSRLGDRTLRAFFGQGTRLTVV.

This chain connects TRBV19 to TRBJ2-7; 9 bases map to TRBD2. The V segment lost 3 bases and the J segment 2 bases; nucleotides outside the gene matches: 17. Germline V gene sequence: CDR1 LNHDA, CDR2 SQIVND (reference sequence). CDR3 size: 19 residues. The CDR3 reads CASSIGWASGAARAYEQYF. CDR3 in DNA: TGTGCCAGTAGTATCGGTTGGGCTAGCGGGGCCGCAAGGGCCTACGAGCAGTACTTC.

The chain carries TRBV15 and TRBJ2-5, with D perhaps matching TRBD1 (5 bases). V lost 4 bases to trimming and J lost 5 bases, with 11 bases between them. This CDR3 has 13 residues. The germline CDR1 and CDR2 sequences are LNHNV and YYDKDF (reference sequence). This CDR3 is CATSIRGSETQYF. DNA of the CDR3: TGTGCCACCAGCATAAGGGGATCGGAGACCCAGTACTTC.

The chain combines TRBV29-1 with TRBJ1-2; 8 nucleotides match TRBD1. J lost 7 bases, V lost 5 bases, and 9 bases had no gene match. The germline V gene has CDR1 SQVTM and CDR2 ANQGSEA. The CDR3 spans 13 residues. The CDR3 DNA reads TGCAGCGTTACAGAACAGGGGGTGAGTGGCTACACCTTC. This sequence encodes CSVTEQGVSGYTF.

With respect to this clone: The sample carries other DNA sequences with the same CDR3. This rearrangement joins TRBV4-1 to TRBJ1-5; D is uncertain. Germline V lookup: CDR1 MGHRA, CDR2 YSYEKL. This CDR3 spans 13 amino acids. V lost 1 base and J lost 2, with 3 bases in between. The CDR3 region is CASSQGRNQPQHF. The CDR3, as DNA: TGCGCCAGCAGCCAAGGGCGCAATCAGCCCCAGCATTTT.

V is TRBV7-9 and J is TRBJ2-7; tentative D call: TRBD1 (5 bases). Trimming shortened V by 5 bases and J by 6 bases, and 20 bases separated the two germline ends. Germline assignment: CDR1 SEHNR and CDR2 FQNEAQ (reference sequence). This CDR3 is built from 15 residues. The CDR3 DNA reads as TGTGCCAGCAGCCAGAAAGGGGTGAAACTACGCGAGCAGTACTTC. Translation gives CASSQKGVKLREQYF.

This clone was picked up one time. This sequence joins TRBV28 and TRBJ1-2, with D perhaps matching TRBD1 (5 bases). Trimming pared 3 bases from V and 3 bases from J, leaving 14 bases between. Germline lookup yields CDR1 MDHEN and CDR2 SYDVKM. CDR3 size: 15 residues. CDR3 in DNA: TGTGCCAGCAGTTTTATATCACCGACAGACTATGGCTACACCTTC. Its protein product is CASSFISPTDYGYTF.

The genes are TRBV27 and TRBJ2-1, with 7 bases fitting TRBD1. This CDR3 spans 17 amino acids. J gave up 2 bases and V 6 bases, and 13 bases lay outside the gene matches. Germline CDR1 MNHEY, CDR2 SMNVEV (reference sequence). This CDR3 reads CASSTKQGVGTYNEQFF. DNA of the CDR3: TGTGCCAGCAGCACAAAGCAGGGGGTTGGGACCTACAATGAGCAGTTCTTC.

V usage is TRBV7-9 and J usage is TRBJ1-2, with a weak D call TRBD1 (6 bases). The CDR3 contains 14 residues. The V gene lost 2 bases and the J gene lost 7 bases, with 14 bases spanning the gap. Germline CDR1 SEHNR, CDR2 FQNEAQ (reference sequence). CDR3 DNA sequence: TGTGCCAGCAGCTTAAGGGGAGAAGGGGGTGGCTACACCTTC. This translates into CASSLRGEGGGYTF.

The genes are TRBV30 and TRBJ2-5; D remains ambiguous. This CDR3 region has 12 residues. The V end was cut by 3 bases, the J end by 0 bases, with 5 bases between. CDR1 and CDR2 (germline): GTSNPN, SVGIG (reference sequence). The CDR3 reads CAWRDNQETQYF. In DNA form, the CDR3 reads TGTGCCTGGAGAGACAACCAAGAGACCCAGTACTTC.

Turning to this clone: Other DNA sequences in this sample translate to the same CDR3. V is TRBV6-5 and J is TRBJ2-7; 10 bases line up with TRBD1. The CDR3 length is 15 residues. In germline, CDR1 is MNHEY, CDR2 SVGAGI. V lost 2 bases to trimming and J lost 2 bases; unmatched junction nucleotides: 3. In DNA, the CDR3 is TGTGCCAGCAGTTACGGCGGACAGGGGGCCTACGAGCAGTACTTC. Residues: CASSYGGQGAYEQYF.

This sequence joins TRBV28 and TRBJ1-1; unclear D gene. Trimming cost V 5 bases and J 5 bases, with 9 bases left between them. In germline, CDR1 is MDHEN, CDR2 SYDVKM. The CDR3 totals 12 residues. The CDR3 sequence: CASSRDRTEAFF. The CDR3 coding sequence is TGTGCCAGCAGTCGGGATCGGACTGAAGCTTTCTTT.

The chain joins TRBV6-5 to TRBJ2-7, with D perhaps matching TRBD2 (6 bases). Germline CDR1 reads MNHEY; CDR2 reads SVGAGI. This CDR3 is 15 amino acids long. V was clipped by 6 bases and J by 0 bases, with 15 bases between them. CDR3 coding DNA: TGTGCCAGCAGGTTAGAGGGACTCCGCTCCTACGAGCAGTACTTC. It codes for CASRLEGLRSYEQYF.

In nucleotides, the CDR3 is TGTGCCAGCAGCTCTCGGACTAGCGGGGGGGATTACACCGGGGAGCTGTTTTTT. Its translation: CASSSRTSGGDYTGELFF. This sequence joins TRBV7-2 and TRBJ2-2; 15 bases align to TRBD2. The CDR3 is made up of 18 amino acids. Losses at the gene ends were 4 bases for V and 3 bases for J; bases not matched to a gene: 6. Germline CDR1 SGHTA, CDR2 FQGNSA.

The rearrangement uses TRBV5-4 and TRBJ2-5; D may be TRBD2 (6 bases). V shed 0 bases and J shed 2 bases, with 11 bases lying between them. The V gene's germline CDR1 is SGHNT and CDR2 YYREEE (reference sequence). The CDR3 sequence is 15 residues long. CDR3 residues: CASSLALAVQETQYF. The CDR3 nucleotides read TGTGCCAGCAGCTTGGCCTTAGCGGTACAAGAGACCCAGTACTTC.

The chain joins TRBV10-3 to TRBJ1-2; 9 nucleotides align to TRBD1. J gave up 8 bases and V 4 bases, and 2 bases lay outside the gene matches. Germline lookup yields CDR1 ENHRY and CDR2 SYGVKD. This CDR3 spans 12 amino acids. The CDR3 spells CAISGQGEGYTF. As DNA, the CDR3 is TGTGCCATCAGTGGACAGGGGGAAGGCTACACCTTC.

This chain connects TRBV30 to TRBJ1-2; D unresolved. With 4 bases removed from V and 8 bases from J, the gap between germline ends came to 14 bases. Germline V gene data show CDR1 as GTSNPN and CDR2 as SVGIG (reference sequence). The CDR3 extends over 12 amino acids. CDR3 in amino acids: CAWIPGREGYTF. DNA of the CDR3: TGTGCCTGGATTCCCGGGCGGGAAGGCTACACCTTC.

The chain is built from TRBV9 and TRBJ2-1; 8 nucleotides match TRBD2. The CDR3 totals 15 residues. Germline CDR1 and CDR2: SGDLS and YYNGEE. The junction had 6 bases not matched to a gene; V was cut back by 0 bases and J by 7 bases. CDR3 DNA sequence: TGTGCCAGCAGCGTAGAGACGGGGGGGCTTAATGAGCAGTTCTTC. Amino acids: CASSVETGGLNEQFF.

This clone was counted between two and nine times. The gene calls are TRBV25-1 and TRBJ1-4; D perhaps matches TRBD1 (5 bases). This CDR3 is 12 amino acids long. Trimming cost V 5 bases and J 7 bases, with 8 bases left between them. Germline loops: CDR1 MGHDK, CDR2 SYGVNS. CDR3 sequence (DNA): TGTGCCAGCAGTTACGGGGGTGAAAAACTGTTTTTT. Its translation is CASSYGGEKLFF.

The chain carries TRBV19 and TRBJ2-5, with 13 nucleotides matching TRBD2. V shed 5 bases, J shed 2 bases, and the junction held 2 bases outside the gene matches. The CDR3 runs 15 residues. Germline V lookup: CDR1 LNHDA, CDR2 SQIVND (reference sequence). The DNA of the CDR3 is TGTGCCAGTAGTTCGGGACTAGCGGGGCAAGAGACCCAGTACTTC. Residues: CASSSGLAGQETQYF.